These 16 T cell receptor beta chains were sequenced from one sample in a study of T cell responses to AZD1222 COVID-19 vaccine (dated by TCRdb to the early 2020s). The sample's time point, from its label and the paper: baseline before first vaccination. The library was built by means of the immunoSEQ multiplex PCR assay. TCRdb carries this immuneACCESS record with in-frame sequences only. Its versions omit some clonotypes, under half of them owing to an unresolved V gene in the studies checked, with the rest unexplained. Here the sample has roughly 100,000 clones; about four fifths occur a single time. The ten biggest clones cover more than 4.5% of the sample. The sequenced sample was peripheral blood, obtained on day 0 of AZD1222 vaccination. All receptors come from an adult in good health.

The J gene is TRBJ1-4, the V gene TRBV28; 10 positions match TRBD1. The germline gives CDR1 MDHEN, CDR2 SYDVKM. The CDR3 is 16 amino acids. Trimming took 6 bases from V and 1 from J; bases not matched to a gene: 5. The DNA for the CDR3 is TGTGCCAGCAGCCCAGGACAGGGGGTAACTAATGAAAAACTGTTTTTT. It is translated as CASSPGQGVTNEKLFF.

The rearrangement uses TRBV11-2 and TRBJ1-1, with 7 bases that match TRBD1. The V gene's germline CDR1 is SGHAT and CDR2 FQNNGV. The CDR3 extends over 14 amino acids. The V segment lost 6 bases and the J segment 0 bases; nucleotides outside the gene matches: 4. The CDR3: CASRLGTVNTEAFF. The CDR3, as DNA: TGTGCCAGCAGACTCGGGACAGTGAACACTGAAGCTTTCTTT.

This clone came up many times. J is TRBJ1-3 and V is TRBV28; 8 positions match TRBD1. Germline V CDR1 and CDR2: MDHEN, SYDVKM. This CDR3 is 15 amino acids long. V dropped 7 bases and J dropped 0; count of bases not matched to a gene: 5. In nucleotides, the CDR3 is TGTGCCAGCACCCCCAGGGGGCTCTCTGGAAACACCATATATTTT. This gives the protein CASTPRGLSGNTIYF.

This clone was counted a few times. The chain employs TRBV6-2 or TRBV6-3 and TRBJ2-1, with TRBD1 identical over 9 bases. Germline V gene data show CDR1 as MNHEY and CDR2 as SVGEGT. The trim removed 0 bases at V and 8 bases at J, leaving 5 bases unmatched. The CDR3 is 15 residues long. CDR3 in amino acids: CASSYSTGGVDEQFF. CDR3 DNA: TGTGCCAGCAGTTACTCGACAGGGGGGGTGGATGAGCAGTTCTTC.

The V call is TRBV7-9, the J call TRBJ2-3; D remains unclear. Germline lookup yields CDR1 SEHNR and CDR2 FQNEAQ (reference sequence). With 1 base removed from V and 2 bases from J, the gap between germline ends came to 7 bases. The CDR3 runs to 14 residues. The CDR3 sequence is CASSLGGVTDTQYF. The CDR3 nucleotides read TGTGCCAGCAGCTTAGGTGGTGTCACAGATACGCAGTATTTT.

The chain uses TRBV29-1 and TRBJ1-1; 7 nucleotides agree with TRBD1. The CDR3 has 12 residues. The germline V gene has CDR1 SQVTM and CDR2 ANQGSEA. The trim removed 7 bases at V and 4 bases at J, leaving 6 bases unmatched. This CDR3 is CSDRDSGTEAFF. CDR3 nucleotides: TGCAGCGACCGGGACAGCGGCACTGAAGCTTTCTTT.

Points on this clone: This specimen includes other DNA sequences encoding the same CDR3. The rearrangement uses TRBV5-1 and TRBJ2-1, with unresolved D. The CDR3 runs 11 residues. Germline values: CDR1 SGHRS, CDR2 YFSETQ. Between the trimmed V and J ends, which lost 4 bases and 6 bases, there was a span of 5 bases. The CDR3 spells CASSLSNEQFF. The DNA of the CDR3 is TGCGCCAGCAGCCTTAGCAATGAGCAGTTCTTC.

V usage is TRBV2 and J usage is TRBJ1-6, with D hard to call. Looked up from germline, CDR1 is SNHLY and CDR2 is FYNNEI. Trimming left V 6 bases short and J 7 bases short, with 10 bases between. This CDR3 has 13 amino acids. CDR3 loop: CASRARVNSPLHF. As DNA, the CDR3 is TGTGCCAGCAGGGCCCGGGTAAATTCACCCCTCCACTTT.

DNA for the CDR3: TGTGCCAGCAGGTTGACAGGGGGCTTAGGTGGCTACACCTTC. This codes for CASRLTGGLGGYTF. The V gene is TRBV2, the J gene TRBJ1-2; 10 bases are shared with TRBD1. Germline V gives CDR1 SNHLY, CDR2 FYNNEI. V dropped 6 bases and J dropped 7; count of bases not matched to a gene: 8. This CDR3 comprises 14 residues.

The V call is TRBV5-4, the J call TRBJ2-7, with 8 bases lining up with TRBD1. The ends lost 6 bases at V and 5 bases at J; junction bases unmatched: 10. The CDR3 contains 14 residues. In germline, CDR1 is SGHNT, CDR2 YYREEE (reference sequence). The CDR3 DNA sequence: TGTGCCAGCACCGACAGGGGACGTGGCAACGAGCAGTACTTC. Translated, it gives CASTDRGRGNEQYF.

This clone turned up a few times. This rearrangement joins TRBV6-5 to TRBJ1-1, with D tentatively TRBD1 (5 bases). This CDR3 region has 14 residues. Germline lookup yields CDR1 MNHEY and CDR2 SVGAGI. V lost 7 bases and J 1 base, leaving 13 bases between the germline ends. This chain's CDR3 is CASIKGGANTEAFF. The DNA for the CDR3 is TGTGCCAGCATAAAGGGTGGGGCGAACACTGAAGCTTTCTTT.

V is TRBV4-3 and J is TRBJ2-2; no firm D call. There are 14 residues in the CDR3. The germline V gene has CDR1 LGHNA and CDR2 YSLEER. Trimming took off 2 bases at V and 4 bases at J, with 8 bases between the two ends. Here the CDR3 DNA reads TGCGCCAGCAGCCAAAGAGCCTCCACCGGGGAGCTGTTTTTT. Residues: CASSQRASTGELFF.

The chain uses TRBV11-2 and TRBJ1-5; D not certain. Germline V CDR1 and CDR2: SGHAT, FQNNGV. V lost 0 bases and J lost 9, with 9 bases in between. The CDR3 runs 13 residues. For the CDR3, the DNA is TGTGCCAGCAGCTTAGACAGGCTGGGGCCCCAGCATTTT. Amino acid sequence: CASSLDRLGPQHF.

The rearrangement links TRBV12-3 or TRBV12-4 to TRBJ1-2; 8 nucleotides agree with TRBD1. The V segment lost 8 bases and the J segment 4 bases; nucleotides outside the gene matches: 0. This CDR3 contains 11 residues. CDR3 DNA sequence: TGTGCCAGCGGGACAGGCTATGGCTACACCTTC. Its translation: CASGTGYGYTF.

The chain carries TRBV5-1 and TRBJ1-1, with 7 bases identical to TRBD1. Germline CDR1 SGHRS, CDR2 YFSETQ. V shed 4 bases, J shed 4 bases, and the junction held 10 bases outside the gene matches. The CDR3 has 15 amino acids. The CDR3 reads CASSEGRGLRTEAFF. The CDR3 coding sequence is TGCGCCAGCAGCGAGGGGAGGGGGCTGCGCACTGAAGCTTTCTTT.

The chain has TRBV4-2 and TRBJ2-3, with D perhaps matching TRBD2 (6 bases). There are 15 residues in the CDR3. Germline V lookup: CDR1 LGHNA, CDR2 YNFKEQ. Trimming removed 4 bases from V and 4 bases from J, with 15 bases in between. In nucleotides, the CDR3 is TGTGCCAGCAGCCGATCAATAGCTAGCGCAGATACGCAGTATTTT. Protein: CASSRSIASADTQYF.